This passage covers 26 T cell receptor beta chains from one sample sequenced in a study of T cell repertoires in cytomegalovirus infection. Each CDR3 protein is one row after TCRdb ran MiXCR on the reads. The data contain approximately 750,000 distinct CDR3 sequences, 35% to 40% of them singletons. The specimen sequenced was PBMCs. Every receptor here comes from a human donor in good health (CMV status not recorded). Some clones in this sample may be carry-over from other donors' samples.

The chain combines TRBV28 with TRBJ2-7, with D perhaps matching TRBD2 (5 bases). V gave up 7 bases and J gave up 8 bases, with 18 bases separating them. The CDR3 totals 13 residues. Germline V lookup: CDR1 MDHEN, CDR2 SYDVKM. The CDR3 region has the DNA TGTGCCAGCACCACACCCGGGGAACTTAAGCAGTACTTC. Residues: CASTTPGELKQYF.

The chain joins TRBV5-4 to TRBJ2-3, with TRBD2 matching over 14 bases. The CDR3 length is 17 residues. Germline V CDR1 and CDR2: SGHNT, YYREEE (reference sequence). V lost 3 bases to trimming and J lost 2 bases; unmatched junction nucleotides: 5. The CDR3 coding sequence is TGTGCCAGCAGCTCCTGGACTAGCGGGGGGAACACAGATACGCAGTATTTT. This sequence encodes CASSSWTSGGNTDTQYF.

The genes are TRBV7-4 and TRBJ1-2; D gene uncertain. The germline V gene has CDR1 SGHVT and CDR2 SQSDAQ. The CDR3 loop spans 12 amino acids. Trimming took off 7 bases at V and 10 bases at J, with 16 bases between the two ends. In nucleotides, the CDR3 is TGTGCCAGCAACCCACTGAGTGGCGTCTACACCTTC. This encodes CASNPLSGVYTF.

This rearrangement joins TRBV27 to TRBJ2-5; weak D call: TRBD1 (6 bases). Germline values: CDR1 MNHEY, CDR2 SMNVEV (reference sequence). The CDR3 has 14 residues. The V gene lost 3 bases and the J gene lost 5 bases, with 13 bases spanning the gap. The CDR3, as DNA: TGTGCCAGCAGTTTTATTTGGGGGCGCGAGACCCAGTACTTC. This gives the protein CASSFIWGRETQYF.

This clonotype was seen more than once but under ten times. The rearrangement uses TRBV28 and TRBJ2-7; no clear D gene. This CDR3 is 13 amino acids long. Per the germline V gene, CDR1 is MDHEN and CDR2 is SYDVKM. Between the trimmed V and J ends, which lost 6 bases and 6 bases, there was a span of 15 bases. CDR3 protein: CASSLFTGFEQYF. The CDR3 nucleotides are TGTGCCAGCAGCCTTTTTACTGGCTTCGAGCAGTACTTC.

V and J are TRBV28 and TRBJ2-5, with D possibly TRBD2 on 6 matching bases. The V end was cut by 2 bases, the J end by 5 bases, with 12 bases between. Germline V gene data show CDR1 as MDHEN and CDR2 as SYDVKM. The CDR3 sequence is 14 residues long. CDR3 sequence: CASSLGGRKETQYF. The CDR3 DNA reads TGTGCCAGCAGTTTAGGTGGGAGGAAGGAGACCCAGTACTTC.

The genes are TRBV12-3 or TRBV12-4 and TRBJ1-1; perhaps TRBD1 as D (5 bases). CDR3 length equals 13 residues. V dropped 6 bases and J dropped 4 bases, with 12 bases sitting between them. Here the CDR3 DNA reads TGTGCCAGCAGCCTGGGACCGTGCACTGAAGCTTTCTTT. Its translation is CASSLGPCTEAFF.

Note on this clonotype: Compared with germline, one end of the junction differs, possibly owing to a read error. The chain combines TRBV28 with TRBJ2-2, with D hard to call. The CDR3 runs to 11 residues. Per germline, CDR1 MDHEN and CDR2 SYDVKM. The CDR3, as DNA: TGTGACAGCAAGGCCACCGGGGAGCTGTTTTTT. As protein: CDSKATGELFF.

The chain employs TRBV20-1 and TRBJ1-1; perhaps TRBD1 as D (5 bases). Germline V lookup: CDR1 DFQATT, CDR2 SNEGSKA (reference sequence). V was shortened by 1 base and J by 3 bases, with 12 bases between the two germline ends. The CDR3 runs 14 residues. CDR3 nucleotides: TGCAGTGCTAGAGGGGGGGGGTCGGACACTGAAGCTTTCTTT. This gives the protein CSARGGGSDTEAFF.

This clonotype was counted between two and nine times. The chain couples TRBV20-1 to TRBJ1-4, with D possibly TRBD1 on 5 matching bases. The germline CDR1 and CDR2 sequences are DFQATT and SNEGSKA (reference sequence). Trimming took 6 bases from V and 9 from J, leaving 14 bases between them. CDR3 length equals 12 residues. CDR3 nucleotide sequence: TGCAGTGCCCTCCTCGGGGGTCAAAAACTGTTTTTT. Translating gives CSALLGGQKLFF.

The J gene is TRBJ2-5, the V gene TRBV6-2 or TRBV6-3; 8 nucleotides align to TRBD1. The CDR3 is 16 amino acids. The germline CDR1 and CDR2 sequences are MNHEY and SVGEGT. The J segment lost 2 bases and the V segment lost 0 bases, leaving 5 bases of the junction unmatched. CDR3 amino acids: CASSYSGTGRQETQYF. CDR3 coding DNA: TGTGCCAGCAGTTACTCCGGGACAGGACGGCAAGAGACCCAGTACTTC.

With regard to this clonotype: A read error may produce the germline difference seen at one junction end. This chain connects TRBV30 to TRBJ1-2; TRBD1 is a possible D gene (5 bases). The CDR3 consists of 12 residues. Germline V CDR1 and CDR2: GTSNPN, SVGIG (reference sequence). The CDR3 loop reads CAWTPGGYGYNF. The CDR3 DNA follows: TGTGCCTGGACTCCGGGGGGATATGGCTACAACTTC.

This clonotype appeared a few times. The chain uses TRBV4-1 and TRBJ2-7, with D possibly matching TRBD1 (6 bases). Germline CDR1 reads MGHRA; CDR2 reads YSYEKL. Trimming stripped 1 base from V and 3 bases from J, with 10 bases between. This CDR3 contains 14 residues. CDR3 nucleotides: TGCGCCAGCAGCCAAGCCGACAGGATCTACGAGCAGTACTTC. Residues: CASSQADRIYEQYF.

The rearrangement joins TRBV7-9 to TRBJ1-3; TRBD1 agrees at 7 bases. The J segment lost 2 bases and the V segment lost 11 bases, leaving 9 bases of the junction unmatched. Germline V gene lookup returns CDR1 SEHNR and CDR2 FQNEAQ (reference sequence). This CDR3 region has 14 residues. The CDR3 reads CAFRPTGAGNTIYF. CDR3 DNA: TGTGCCTTTAGACCTACAGGGGCTGGAAACACCATATATTTT. Using reference TRBV7-9 and TRBJ1-3 for the parts outside the CDR3, the full variable domain is DTGVSQNPRHKITKRGQNVTFRCDPISEHNRLYWYRQTLGQGPEFLTYFQNEAQLEKSRLLSDRFSAERPKGSFSTLEIQRTEQGDSAMYLCAFRPTGAGNTIYFGEGSWLTVV.

A few counts support this clonotype. The CDR3 loop reads CASSQEGVWEKLFF. As DNA, the CDR3 is TGTGCCAGCAGCCAGGAGGGAGTTTGGGAAAAACTGTTTTTT. V gene TRBV5-6 combines with J gene TRBJ1-4; D remains ambiguous. V was clipped by 4 bases and J by 8 bases, with 15 bases between them. Germline CDR1 is SGHDT and CDR2 is YYEEEE. This CDR3 contains 14 residues. The variable domain in full, completed from reference TRBV5-6 and TRBJ1-4, reads DAGVTQSPTHLIKTRGQQVTLRCSPKSGHDTVSWYQQALGQGPQFIFQYYEEEERQRGNFPDRFSGHQFPNYSSELNVNALLLGDSALYLCASSQEGVWEKLFFGSGTQLSVL.

The rearrangement links TRBV25-1 to TRBJ1-3; no firm D call. Germline loops: CDR1 MGHDK, CDR2 SYGVNS. V was pared by 0 bases and J by 0 bases, with 9 bases between. The CDR3 contains 16 residues. CDR3 sequence: CASSEYFGSSGNTIYF. The CDR3 coding sequence is TGTGCCAGCAGTGAATATTTCGGTAGCTCTGGAAACACCATATATTTT.

This chain joins TRBV11-2 and TRBJ2-5; 8 bases line up with TRBD2. CDR3 length: 16 residues. The ends lost 0 bases at V and 4 bases at J; junction bases unmatched: 7. Germline CDR1 reads SGHAT; CDR2 reads FQNNGV. The CDR3: CASSLEGTSGAETQYF. Here the CDR3 DNA reads TGTGCCAGCAGCTTAGAAGGGACTAGTGGGGCAGAGACCCAGTACTTC.

The V gene is TRBV29-1, the J gene TRBJ1-1; D remains unclear. Germline loops: CDR1 SQVTM, CDR2 ANQGSEA. The CDR3 has 13 amino acids. Deletions cut 4 bases from V and 4 bases from J, with 13 bases between. For the CDR3, the DNA is TGCAGCGTTGGTGATGGACGTGGCACTGAAGCTTTCTTT. Translating gives CSVGDGRGTEAFF.

This clonotype has just a few counts. J is TRBJ1-2 and V is TRBV11-2; D might be TRBD1 (5 bases). The V end lost 0 bases, the J end lost 4 bases, and 6 bases lay between the germline ends. The CDR3 extends over 13 amino acids. CDR1 is SGHAT, CDR2 FQNNGV, per germline. Here the CDR3 reads CASSLDGGYGYTF. CDR3 DNA sequence: TGTGCCAGCAGCTTAGATGGGGGCTATGGCTACACCTTC.

This chain connects TRBV7-9 to TRBJ2-3, with 12 positions matching TRBD2. The CDR3 is 17 amino acids. V trimming: 4 bases; J trimming: 6 bases; junction bases outside the gene matches: 11. Per germline, CDR1 SEHNR and CDR2 FQNEAQ (reference sequence). The CDR3 bases are TGTGCCAGCAGCTACTCCTCCCTAGCGGGGGGGGGCGATACGCAGTATTTT. Translation gives CASSYSSLAGGGDTQYF.

This clonotype has just one count. The chain carries TRBV19 and TRBJ2-2; perhaps TRBD2 as D (5 bases). Germline loops: CDR1 LNHDA, CDR2 SQIVND (reference sequence). The V and J ends lost 8 bases and 9 bases respectively, with 7 bases between them. The CDR3 length is 10 residues. CDR3 DNA sequence: TGTGCCAGTGGACTCCGGGAGCTGTTTTTT. Translation gives CASGLRELFF.

The V and J genes are TRBV5-6 and TRBJ2-5; no reliable D call. V was clipped by 0 bases and J by 3 bases, with 9 bases between them. The CDR3 is 14 amino acids. Germline values: CDR1 SGHDT, CDR2 YYEEEE. This CDR3 is CASSLALVEETQYF. Here the CDR3 DNA reads TGTGCCAGCAGCTTGGCCTTGGTGGAAGAGACCCAGTACTTC.

This clonotype has a handful of counts. The genes are TRBV7-9 and TRBJ1-6, with 9 bases fitting TRBD1. The CDR3 extends over 17 amino acids. Germline CDR1 SEHNR, CDR2 FQNEAQ (reference sequence). The junction had 5 bases not matched to a gene; V was cut back by 5 bases and J by 0 bases. The CDR3, as DNA: TGTGCCAGCAGCGACAGGGGGGGAAGCTCCTATAATTCACCCCTCCACTTT. Translating it yields CASSDRGGSSYNSPLHF.

Turning to this clonotype: This may stem from a read error, because a much larger clone lies one nucleotide away. CDR3 amino acids: CASSLDVEQGASDTQYF. CDR3 coding DNA: TGTGCCAGCAGCTTAGACGTGGAACAGGGGGCCTCAGATACGCAGTATTTT. The J gene is TRBJ2-3, the V gene TRBV7-2; 9 bases fit TRBD1. Germline CDR1 is SGHTA and CDR2 is FQGNSA. J lost 4 bases, V lost 1 base, and 9 bases had no gene match. The CDR3 runs to 17 residues.

There are a few counts of this clonotype. The chain recombines TRBV10-3 with TRBJ2-5, with TRBD2 identical over 9 bases. The J segment lost 1 base and the V segment lost 8 bases, leaving 2 bases of the junction unmatched. CDR3 length equals 13 residues. Per germline, CDR1 ENHRY and CDR2 SYGVKD. CDR3 region: CAIRLAAQETQYF. The CDR3 region has the DNA TGTGCCATCCGACTAGCGGCCCAAGAGACCCAGTACTTC.

This chain joins TRBV19 and TRBJ2-1; TRBD2 aligns across 7 bases. V was pared by 4 bases and J by 0 bases, with 6 bases of the junction left unmatched. Germline V lookup: CDR1 LNHDA, CDR2 SQIVND (reference sequence). The CDR3 has 16 residues. The DNA for the CDR3 is TGTGCCAGTAGTACACCCGGGAGGACCTCCTACAATGAGCAGTTCTTC. Its protein product is CASSTPGRTSYNEQFF.